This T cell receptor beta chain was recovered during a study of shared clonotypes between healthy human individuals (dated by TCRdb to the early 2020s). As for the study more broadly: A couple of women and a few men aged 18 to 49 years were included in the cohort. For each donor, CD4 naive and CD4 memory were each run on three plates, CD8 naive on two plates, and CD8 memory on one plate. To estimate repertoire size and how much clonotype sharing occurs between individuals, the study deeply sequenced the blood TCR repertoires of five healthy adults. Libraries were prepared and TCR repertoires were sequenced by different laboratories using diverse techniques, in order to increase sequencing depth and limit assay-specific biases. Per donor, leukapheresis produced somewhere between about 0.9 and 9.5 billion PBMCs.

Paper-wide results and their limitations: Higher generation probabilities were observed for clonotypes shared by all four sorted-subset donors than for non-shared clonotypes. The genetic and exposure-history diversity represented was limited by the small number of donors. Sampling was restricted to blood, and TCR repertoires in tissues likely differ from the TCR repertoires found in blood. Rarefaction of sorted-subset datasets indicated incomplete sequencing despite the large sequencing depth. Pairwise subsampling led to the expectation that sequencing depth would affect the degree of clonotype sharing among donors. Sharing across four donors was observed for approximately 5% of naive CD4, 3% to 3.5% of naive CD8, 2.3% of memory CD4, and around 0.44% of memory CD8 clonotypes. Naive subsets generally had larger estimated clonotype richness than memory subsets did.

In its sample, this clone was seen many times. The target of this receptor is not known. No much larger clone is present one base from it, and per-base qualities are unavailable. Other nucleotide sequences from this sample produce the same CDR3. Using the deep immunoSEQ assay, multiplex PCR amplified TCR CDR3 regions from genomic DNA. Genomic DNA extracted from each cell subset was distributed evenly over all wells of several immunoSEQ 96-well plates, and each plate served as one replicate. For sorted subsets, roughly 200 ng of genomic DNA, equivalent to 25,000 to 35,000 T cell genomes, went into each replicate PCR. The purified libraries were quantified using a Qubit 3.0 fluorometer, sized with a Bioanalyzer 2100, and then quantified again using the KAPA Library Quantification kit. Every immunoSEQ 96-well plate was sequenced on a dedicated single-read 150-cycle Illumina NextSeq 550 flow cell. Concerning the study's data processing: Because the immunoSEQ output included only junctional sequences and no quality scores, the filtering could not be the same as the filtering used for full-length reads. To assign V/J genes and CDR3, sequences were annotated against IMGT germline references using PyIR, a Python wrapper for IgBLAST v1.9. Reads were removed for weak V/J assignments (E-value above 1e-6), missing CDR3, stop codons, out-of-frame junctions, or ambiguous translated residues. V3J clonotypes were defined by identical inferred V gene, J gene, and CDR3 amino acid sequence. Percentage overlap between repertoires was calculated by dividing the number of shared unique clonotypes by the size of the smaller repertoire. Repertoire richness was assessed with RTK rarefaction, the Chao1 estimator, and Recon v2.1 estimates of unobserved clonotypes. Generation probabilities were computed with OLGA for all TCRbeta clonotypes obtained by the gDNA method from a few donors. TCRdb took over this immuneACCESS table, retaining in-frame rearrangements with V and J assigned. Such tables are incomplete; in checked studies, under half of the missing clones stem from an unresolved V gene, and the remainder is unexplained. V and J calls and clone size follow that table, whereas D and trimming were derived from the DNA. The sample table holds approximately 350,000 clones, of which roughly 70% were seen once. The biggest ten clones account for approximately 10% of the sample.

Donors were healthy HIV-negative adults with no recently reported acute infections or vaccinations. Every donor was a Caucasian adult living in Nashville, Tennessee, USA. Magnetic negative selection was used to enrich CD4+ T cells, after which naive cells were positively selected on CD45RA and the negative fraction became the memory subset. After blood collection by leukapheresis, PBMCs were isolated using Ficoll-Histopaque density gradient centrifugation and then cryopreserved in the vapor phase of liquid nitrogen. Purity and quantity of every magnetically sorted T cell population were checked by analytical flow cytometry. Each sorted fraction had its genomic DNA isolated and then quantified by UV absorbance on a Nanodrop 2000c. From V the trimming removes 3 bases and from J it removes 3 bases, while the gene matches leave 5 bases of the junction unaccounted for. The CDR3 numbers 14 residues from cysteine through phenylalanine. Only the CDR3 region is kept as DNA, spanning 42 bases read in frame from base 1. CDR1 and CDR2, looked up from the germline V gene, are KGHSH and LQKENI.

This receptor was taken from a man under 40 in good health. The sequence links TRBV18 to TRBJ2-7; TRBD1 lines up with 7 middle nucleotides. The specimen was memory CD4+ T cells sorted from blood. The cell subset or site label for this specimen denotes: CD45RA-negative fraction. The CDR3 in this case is CASSPLGQDYEQYF. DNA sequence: TGTGCCAGCTCACCCCTAGGACAGGACTACGAGCAGTACTTC.